This T cell receptor (beta chain) is drawn from a study of CD4 T cells in relation to SARS-CoV-2 and coronaviruses. Profiling relied on immunoSEQ multiplex PCR, and the TCRdb table lists in-frame clones only, not all of them. The repertoire holds around 54,000 clones, about 90% seen once, with roughly 0.37% in the top ten. This CDR3 is built from 17 residues. V dropped 6 bases and J dropped 1; count of bases not matched to a gene: 7. Per germline, CDR1 SEHNR and CDR2 FQNEAQ (reference sequence). Sequencing was carried out using naive CD4+ T cells from PBMCs. The sample's subset: naive CD4+ T cells isolated by negative enrichment. This chain uses TRBV7-9 with TRBJ2-3; 13 positions agree with TRBD2. This clonotype originated in an adult with COVID-19. The CDR3 is CASRRTSGRGGTDTQYF. CDR3 in DNA: TGTGCCAGCAGACGTACTAGCGGGAGGGGGGGCACAGATACGCAGTATTTT.